This is a list of T cell receptor beta chains from one sample in a study of T cell responses to AZD1222 COVID-19 vaccine. Profiling relied on immunoSEQ multiplex PCR, and the TCRdb table lists in-frame clones only, not all of them. This table has about 150,000 clones, over 65% appearing once. The sample was peripheral blood, taken on day 0 of AZD1222 vaccination. The receptors come from an adult in good health. Both conserved end residues are part of each CDR3. D genes are given only for firm matches. A row's size may be missing; if present it is once, few, many or a size class.

>few|14|TRBV2|TRBD1|TRBJ1-2
CASSEQGGDYGYTF
TGTGCCAGCAGTGAACAGGGGGGTGACTATGGCTACACCTTC
>NA|14|TRBV7-3|TRBD1|TRBJ1-1
CASSPGQGNTEAFF
TGTGCCAGCAGCCCAGGACAGGGGAACACTGAAGCTTTCTTT
>NA|14|TRBV27|NA|TRBJ1-5
CASSRGGWNQPQHF
TGTGCCAGCAGCCGGGGAGGGTGGAATCAGCCCCAGCATTTT
>NA|15|TRBV3-1/TRBV3-2|NA|TRBJ1-6
CASSQEEGKGSPLHF
TGTGCCAGCAGCCAAGAGGAGGGCAAAGGCTCGCCCCTCCACTTT
>NA|14|TRBV18|TRBD1|TRBJ1-5
CASSGTGVGQPQHF
TGTGCCAGCTCGGGGACAGGGGTAGGGCAGCCCCAGCATTTT
>NA|17|TRBV9|TRBD2|TRBJ2-5
CASSVGATGTSKETQYF
TGTGCCAGCAGCGTAGGAGCGACCGGGACTAGCAAAGAGACCCAGTACTTC
>NA|16|TRBV19|NA|TRBJ2-2
CASTRRTSSNTGELFF
TGTGCCAGTACCCGCCGGACCAGTTCGAACACCGGGGAGCTGTTTTTT
>NA|13|TRBV7-9|NA|TRBJ1-2
CASSRGGLNGYTF
TGTGCCAGCAGCCGAGGGGGGCTTAATGGCTACACCTTC
>NA|17|TRBV10-1|TRBD1|TRBJ2-1
CASSGPWGQGGINEQFF
TGCGCCAGCAGTGGGCCTTGGGGACAGGGTGGGATCAATGAGCAGTTCTTC
>NA|16|TRBV5-4|TRBD2|TRBJ2-2
CASSSGLAGLTGELFF
TGTGCCAGCAGCTCCGGACTAGCGGGACTCACCGGGGAGCTGTTTTTT
>NA|14|TRBV19|NA|TRBJ2-2
CASSMDYKGGELFF
TGTGCCAGTAGTATGGACTACAAGGGCGGGGAGCTGTTTTTT
>NA|16|TRBV25-1|TRBD2|TRBJ2-3
CASSEFSGDNTDTQYF
TGTGCCAGCAGTGAATTTAGCGGGGACAACACAGATACGCAGTATTTT
>NA|16|TRBV7-9|TRBD1|TRBJ1-5
CASSKGQGVGNQPQHF
TGTGCCAGCAGCAAAGGACAGGGGGTCGGCAATCAGCCCCAGCATTTT
>NA|14|TRBV5-1|TRBD1|TRBJ1-2
CASRIGGQGEGYTF
TGCGCCAGCAGAATAGGGGGCCAGGGCGAGGGCTACACCTTC
>NA|14|TRBV9|TRBD1|TRBJ1-6
CASSAGTGNSPLHF
TGTGCCAGCAGCGCCGGGACAGGTAATTCACCCCTCCACTTT
>NA|13|TRBV27|NA|TRBJ1-5
CATRGDLYQPQHF
TGTGCCACCCGCGGGGATCTATATCAGCCCCAGCATTTT
>NA|14|TRBV30|TRBD2|TRBJ2-6
CAGGVPSGANVLTF
TGTGCCGGGGGGGTCCCATCTGGGGCCAACGTCCTGACTTTC
>NA|15|TRBV7-6|NA|TRBJ1-3
CASSTRRTSGNTIYF
TGTGCCAGCAGCACCAGGAGGACCTCTGGAAACACCATATATTTT
>once|19|TRBV7-3|TRBD1|TRBJ1-6
CASSLKGQGLPLNNSPLHF
TGTGCCAGCAGCCTAAAAGGACAGGGGCTCCCGTTGAATAATTCACCCCTCCACTTT
>once|15|TRBV10-3|TRBD1|TRBJ2-5
CAISDPGTAEETQYF
TGTGCCATCAGTGACCCCGGGACAGCCGAAGAGACCCAGTACTTC
>few|13|TRBV28|NA|TRBJ1-2
CASISPGRYGYTF
TGTGCCAGCATATCGCCAGGGAGGTATGGCTACACCTTC
>few|15|TRBV29-1|NA|TRBJ1-1
CSVAQSRDIIIEAFF
TGCAGCGTTGCCCAGTCACGGGACATAATAATTGAAGCTTTCTTT
>NA|16|TRBV5-8|NA|TRBJ1-5
CASSAGGLHSNQPQHF
TGTGCCAGCAGCGCTGGCGGACTCCATAGCAATCAGCCCCAGCATTTT
>NA|15|TRBV7-9|TRBD1|TRBJ2-7
CASSRDSAFDYEQYF
TGTGCCAGCAGCAGGGACAGCGCCTTCGACTACGAGCAGTACTTC
>NA|15|TRBV28|NA|TRBJ1-2
CASRPEGHRNYGYTF
TGTGCCAGCAGGCCTGAGGGACATCGAAACTATGGCTACACCTTC
>NA|14|TRBV5-1|TRBD2|TRBJ2-1
CASRGSSGFYEQFF
TGCGCCAGCAGAGGTTCTAGCGGGTTCTATGAGCAGTTCTTC
>NA|19|TRBV30|NA|TRBJ1-3
CAWSKHRQMNSPSGNTIYF
TGTGCCTGGAGTAAGCACCGACAGATGAACTCTCCATCTGGAAACACCATATATTTT
>NA|13|TRBV29-1|TRBD1|TRBJ1-1
CSAAGQGATEAFF
TGCAGCGCGGCGGGACAGGGGGCTACTGAAGCTTTCTTT
>NA|12|TRBV28|NA|TRBJ1-1
CASSTGGTEAFF
TGTGCCAGCAGTACTGGGGGCACTGAAGCTTTCTTT
>NA|15|TRBV4-1|NA|TRBJ1-2
CASSQPRTGSYGYTF
TGCGCCAGCAGCCAACCTCGTACAGGGTCCTATGGCTACACCTTC
>NA|14|TRBV28|NA|TRBJ2-7
CASSLRLGGYEQYF
TGTGCCAGCAGTTTAAGACTGGGTGGCTACGAGCAGTACTTC
>few|16|TRBV27|NA|TRBJ1-5
CASGDYRGMTNQPQHF
TGTGCCAGCGGGGATTATAGGGGTATGACCAATCAGCCCCAGCATTTT
>NA|15|TRBV24-1|NA|TRBJ2-5
CATSDRLGAEETQYF
TGTGCCACCAGTGACCGATTGGGAGCAGAGGAGACCCAGTACTTC
>NA|15|TRBV28|TRBD1|TRBJ1-4
CASSLPGTENEKLFF
TGTGCCAGCAGTCTCCCCGGGACAGAAAATGAAAAACTGTTTTTT
>NA|13|TRBV7-9|TRBD2|TRBJ2-3
CASSWGSGDTQYF
TGTGCCAGCAGCTGGGGTAGCGGGGATACGCAGTATTTT
>NA|15|TRBV19|TRBD1|TRBJ2-7
CASSPGQGDPYEQYF
TGTGCCAGTAGTCCCGGACAGGGGGACCCCTACGAGCAGTACTTC
>NA|15|TRBV11-2|TRBD1|TRBJ1-3
CASSPRTGAGNTIYF
TGTGCCAGCAGCCCGCGGACAGGGGCTGGAAACACCATATATTTT
>NA|18|TRBV6-4|TRBD1|TRBJ2-1
CASSDSMVGTGFGNEQFF
TGTGCCAGCAGTGACTCAATGGTGGGGACAGGGTTTGGCAATGAGCAGTTCTTC
>NA|15|TRBV28|NA|TRBJ1-5
CASSLSGSSNQPQHF
TGTGCCAGCAGTTTATCCGGGTCTAGCAATCAGCCCCAGCATTTT
>once|12|TRBV28|NA|TRBJ1-2
CASSLRPYGYTF
TGTGCCAGCAGTTTGCGGCCATATGGCTACACCTTC
>NA|16|TRBV5-1|TRBD1|TRBJ2-3
CASSLGHRGSGDTQYF
TGCGCCAGCAGCTTGGGGCACAGGGGAAGTGGAGATACGCAGTATTTT
>NA|15|TRBV27|NA|TRBJ1-5
CASSLRQNSNQPQHF
TGTGCCAGCAGCTTGAGACAAAATAGCAATCAGCCCCAGCATTTT